The 14 T cell receptor beta chains presented below share a single source sample, sequenced in a study of CD8 T cells in Susac syndrome. RNA in amounts of about 0.5 to 1 ug was reverse transcribed with random hexamers. Each CDR3 protein gets one entry after TCRdb re-called the immunoSEQ multiplex PCR reads with MiXCR. The sample lists around 280,000 distinct CDR3 sequences, 85% occurring once. Specimen: CD8+ T cells from PBMCs. Source of these receptors: a human donor with multiple sclerosis.

The genes are TRBV23-1 and TRBJ2-2; TRBD2 aligns across 8 bases. TRBV23-1 is given ORF status, its function remaining uncertain. The CDR3 has 17 residues. V trimming: 8 bases; J trimming: 7 bases; junction bases outside the gene matches: 18. The CDR3 region is CASPGSGRPPQGGELFF. In DNA form, the CDR3 reads TGCGCCAGCCCCGGCAGCGGGAGACCCCCCCAGGGCGGGGAGCTGTTTTTT.

The chain couples TRBV4-1 to TRBJ1-2; D is uncertain. Germline V gene data show CDR1 as MGHRA and CDR2 as YSYEKL. With 1 base removed from V and 8 bases from J, the gap between germline ends came to 14 bases. CDR3 length: 14 residues. CDR3 loop: CASSQVRSVEGYTF. The CDR3 DNA follows: TGCGCCAGCAGCCAAGTCAGGTCGGTCGAAGGCTACACCTTC.

The rearrangement uses TRBV16 and TRBJ1-5; 7 bases map to TRBD1. The CDR3 length is 13 residues. CDR1 and CDR2 (germline): KGHSY, FQNENV. V lost 3 bases to trimming and J lost 9 bases; unmatched junction nucleotides: 5. The chain's CDR3 is CASSQGQPGPQHF. The CDR3 DNA reads as TGTGCCAGCAGCCAGGGACAGCCAGGGCCCCAGCATTTT.

The chain links TRBV29-1 to TRBJ2-1, with TRBD2 as a possible D gene (5 bases). The V end was cut by 3 bases, the J end by 0 bases, with 18 bases between. CDR1 is SQVTM, CDR2 ANQGSEA, per germline. This CDR3 contains 17 residues. CDR3 DNA: TGCAGCGTTGAGTACTCACTAGGCGGCAGCTCCTACAATGAGCAGTTCTTC. Its protein product is CSVEYSLGGSSYNEQFF.

The chain has TRBV20-1 and TRBJ1-2, with 8 positions matching TRBD1. CDR3 size: 15 residues. The V and J ends lost 1 base and 0 bases, in that order; junction bases with no gene match: 4. The germline V gene has CDR1 DFQATT and CDR2 SNEGSKA (reference sequence). CDR3 region: CSARGDRGANYGYTF. The CDR3 nucleotides are TGCAGTGCTAGAGGTGACAGGGGAGCTAACTATGGCTACACCTTC.

This clonotype was seen a few times. V and J are TRBV7-9 and TRBJ1-1; tentative D call: TRBD1 (6 bases). Looked up from germline, CDR1 is SEHNR and CDR2 is FQNEAQ (reference sequence). The CDR3 runs to 13 residues. CDR3 in DNA: TGTGCGTCCGGGGGGGGCGGCAACACTGAAGCTTTCTTT. This sequence encodes CASGGGGNTEAFF.

This rearrangement joins TRBV12-5 to TRBJ2-3, with TRBD2 identical over 7 bases. Looked up from germline, CDR1 is LGHNT and CDR2 is FRNRAP. J lost 6 bases, V lost 7 bases, and 19 bases had no gene match. The CDR3 runs to 17 residues. CDR3 amino acids: CASVLTTQREFGDTQYF. CDR3 bases: TGTGCTAGTGTCCTAACGACACAGCGGGAATTTGGGGATACGCAGTATTTT.

The chain joins TRBV27 to TRBJ2-3, with D maybe TRBD1 (5 bases). With 6 bases removed from V and 0 bases from J, the gap between germline ends came to 16 bases. CDR3 length: 16 amino acids. The germline CDR1 and CDR2 sequences are MNHEY and SMNVEV (reference sequence). CDR3 amino acids: CASSRNGAPSTDTQYF. The CDR3 nucleotides are TGTGCCAGCAGCCGGAATGGGGCCCCTAGCACAGATACGCAGTATTTT.

The V call is TRBV11-2, the J call TRBJ1-1; maybe TRBD1 (5 bases). CDR1 SGHAT and CDR2 FQNNGV come from the germline V gene. The CDR3 has 13 amino acids. Trimming took off 5 bases at V and 3 bases at J, with 10 bases between the two ends. The chain's CDR3 is CASSPWGDTEAFF. As DNA, the CDR3 is TGTGCCAGCAGCCCCTGGGGGGACACTGAAGCTTTCTTT.

This clonotype has only a few counts. The chain combines TRBV7-9 with TRBJ1-1; tentatively, D is TRBD1 (5 bases). With 0 bases removed from V and 2 bases from J, the gap between germline ends came to 10 bases. The CDR3 contains 15 residues. CDR1 and CDR2 from the germline V gene are SEHNR and FQNEAQ (reference sequence). The CDR3 coding sequence is TGTGCCAGCAGCTTAGCGCAGGGAACAAACACTGAAGCTTTCTTT. Its protein product is CASSLAQGTNTEAFF. Full variable domain (remainder filled in from reference TRBV7-9 and TRBJ1-1): DTGVSQNPRHKITKRGQNVTFRCDPISEHNRLYWYRQTLGQGPEFLTYFQNEAQLEKSRLLSDRFSAERPKGSFSTLEIQRTEQGDSAMYLCASSLAQGTNTEAFFGQGTRLTVV.

As regards this clonotype: Germline and junction disagree at one end, which may indicate a read error. The chain joins TRBV7-7 to TRBJ2-3, with a possible D match to TRBD2 (5 bases). CDR1 is SSHAT and CDR2 is FNYEAQ in the germline V gene (reference sequence). The CDR3 runs 16 residues. The CDR3 loop reads CASSLGADPSTDTQYF. CDR3 nucleotide sequence: TGTGCTAGCAGCTTGGGAGCGGACCCTAGCACAGATACGCAGTATTTT. Combining the CDR3 with reference TRBV7-7 and TRBJ2-3 gives the whole variable domain GAGVSQSPRYKVTKRGQDVTLRCDPISSHATLYWYQQALGQGPEFLTYFNYEAQPDKSGLPSDRFSAERPEGSISTLTIQRTEQRDSAMYRCASSLGADPSTDTQYFGPGTRLTVL.

This clonotype came up a few times. V is TRBV5-5 and J is TRBJ2-1; 8 positions match TRBD2. Germline assignment: CDR1 SGHKS and CDR2 YYEKEE (reference sequence). V lost 0 bases to trimming and J lost 0 bases; unmatched junction nucleotides: 2. The length of the CDR3 is 16 residues. Here the CDR3 reads CASSLESGSSYNEQFF. CDR3 in DNA: TGTGCCAGCAGCTTGGAAAGCGGGAGCTCCTACAATGAGCAGTTCTTC.

The chain employs TRBV18 and TRBJ2-4, with D unresolved. Germline CDR1 reads KGHSH; CDR2 reads LQKENI. The ends were cut back, 0 bases at V and 3 bases at J, with 15 bases in the middle. The CDR3 length is 17 residues. The CDR3 reads CASSPPGLIAGKNIQYF. In DNA form, the CDR3 reads TGTGCCAGCTCACCACCGGGCCTAATTGCCGGCAAAAACATTCAGTACTTC. Looking up the rest from reference TRBV18 and TRBJ2-4 gives the full variable domain: NAGVMQNPRHLVRRRGQEARLRCSPMKGHSHVYWYRQLPEEGLKFMVYLQKENIIDESGMPKERFSAEFPKEGPSILRIQQVVRGDSAAYFCASSPPGLIAGKNIQYFGAGTRLSVL.

The V and J genes are TRBV20-1 and TRBJ1-5, with 7 bases lining up with TRBD1. Germline CDR1 and CDR2: DFQATT and SNEGSKA (reference sequence). J gave up 0 bases and V 0 bases, and 5 bases lay outside the gene matches. The CDR3 spans 16 residues. The CDR3 loop reads CSARDTGAGSNQPQHF. The CDR3 DNA reads as TGCAGTGCTAGAGATACAGGGGCTGGTAGCAATCAGCCCCAGCATTTT.